This T cell receptor beta chain appears in the sequencing data of a study of cytomegalovirus exposure and HLA in healthy donors. Study-wide findings and caveats: Later on, an analysis showed TCR association rates differing by HLA locus, with DRB1 the most and HLA-C the fewest. Among TCR beta chains of equal frequency, HLA-associated ones were more clonally expanded in a later analysis. The study dropped some indistinguishable V segments, TRBV6-2 and TRBV6-3 among them. Cytomegalovirus status was reportedly diagnosed by the classifier with high specificity and sensitivity.

Trimming shortened V by 5 bases and J by 3 bases, and 7 bases separated the two germline ends. CDR1 and CDR2 (germline): DFQATT, SNEGSKA (reference sequence). This CDR3 has 11 residues. Concerning this clone: Its antigen is currently unknown.

Primers: 60 Vbeta forward and 13 Jbeta reverse. Repertoires were generated with immunoSEQ multiplex PCR, while TCRdb's copy carries only in-frame clones and drops some. The table has 130,000 to 150,000 clones, roughly 70% seen once. The rearrangement joins TRBV20-1 to TRBJ1-1, with unresolved D. The specimen was PBMCs. This TCR derives from a woman aged 40 to 50 in good health and CMV-seronegative. CDR3 in amino acids: CSAFSYTEAFF. The CDR3 DNA reads as TGCAGTGCTTTTTCCTACACTGAAGCTTTCTTT.